This T cell receptor (beta chain) is from a study of cytomegalovirus exposure and HLA in healthy donors. Notes on the study in general: As was reported, the HLA-A and HLA-B alleles of most subjects were accurately predicted from TCR beta sequences. Later analysis suggested links between common viral pathogens and several top significant clusters. A later analysis reportedly identified an Asian-associated ancestry cluster as carrying fewer N-insertions than the approximately 670-donor mean. Reports credit the classifier with highly specific, highly sensitive diagnosis of cytomegalovirus status.

The PCR used 60 Vbeta and 13 Jbeta primers. The repertoire was sequenced with immunoSEQ multiplex PCR; TCRdb's copy has only in-frame clones and lacks some. The sample shows about 150,000 clones, approximately 78% of them seen only once. The CDR3 is 14 residues long. V was shortened by 3 bases and J by 0 bases, with 7 bases between the two germline ends. Per germline, CDR1 MNHEY and CDR2 SMNVEV (reference sequence). As for this clone: The target antigen is unknown. The sample contains more than one DNA sequence encoding this CDR3.

Sequenced input: PBMCs. The source of this sequence is a woman between 40 and 50 years old in good health and CMV-seronegative. The V and J genes are TRBV27 and TRBJ2-3; D gene ambiguous. CDR3 region: CASSLGLSTDTQYF. CDR3 in DNA: TGTGCCAGCAGTTTGGGCCTCAGCACAGATACGCAGTATTTT.